This T cell receptor (beta chain) was recorded in a study of regulatory T cells in long-lasting Graves disease. General observations from the study: Persistent-disease Graves' patients showed less TCR diversity than new cases.

This clonotype was seen more than once but under ten times. Its antigen is undetermined. The CDR3 length is 15 residues. Germline loops: CDR1 SEHNR, CDR2 FQNEAQ (reference sequence). Between the trimmed V and J ends, which lost 5 bases and 0 bases, there was a span of 14 bases. Arm-PCR of CDR3 regions and iRepertoire HTBI primers were the basis on which TCR beta libraries were built. In the study's own analysis: About 62 TRBV and around 15 TRBJ segments were identified across samples. Each CDR3 protein gets one entry after TCRdb re-called the multiplex PCR reads with MiXCR. These V and J calls originate from TCRdb's pipeline instead of the authors' own analysis. The sample has 350,000 to 550,000 distinct CDR3 sequences; about 16% are singletons. Specified time point: newly diagnosed GD, antithyroid drugs for less than 3 months. The TCR library was prepared using RNA isolated from PBMCs. The same sample was also studied in work on T cells in Graves' hyperthyroidism and ophthalmopathy. That work contributes: Carried out on the TCR CDR3, a first-round RT-PCR used the HTBI primer set.

The receptor was isolated from a woman in her 30s with Graves disease. The sequenced sample was peripheral blood mononuclear cells (PBMCs), obtained at new diagnosis, from a patient treated with antithyroid drugs. V usage is TRBV7-9 and J usage is TRBJ2-7; maybe TRBD1 (5 bases). CDR3 sequence (DNA): TGTGCCAGCAGCACAGGACCCGCGGCCTCCTACGAGCAGTACTTC. Translating it yields CASSTGPAASYEQYF.